The T cell receptor (beta chain) described here comes from a study of T cell changes during pregnancy in multiple sclerosis (dated by TCRdb to the late 2010s). With respect to the entire study: In women with multiple sclerosis, the researchers looked at how the T cell repertoire shifted as pregnancy progressed.

A distance of 11 bases separates the germline ends of V and J, which lose 2 bases and 2 bases respectively. Per the germline V gene (reference sequence), MNHEY is the CDR1 and SMNVEV is the CDR2. The CDR3 numbers 15 residues from cysteine through phenylalanine. Only the CDR3 region is kept as DNA, spanning 45 bases read in frame from base 1. Regarding this clone: This receptor's antigen is unknown. No much larger clone exists at a distance of one base, and base qualities are not known.

Library preparation used the immunoSEQ multiplex PCR assay. TCRdb took this table from immuneACCESS and kept in-frame rearrangements with V and J called. Such tables lack part of the clones; where checked against another copy, unresolved V genes explain under half of the gap, and the rest is unexplained. For this sample the table gives 25,000 to 40,000 clones, of which nearly 90% were detected only once. Roughly 11% of the sample rests with the top ten. The sample was CD8+ T cells from peripheral blood mononuclear cells, taken in the third trimester of pregnancy. The sequence was collected from a female donor with multiple sclerosis, enrolled in a pregnancy study. The rearranged segments are TRBV27 and TRBJ2-3; TRBD1 might be the D gene, on 5 matching bases. The CDR3 region reads CASSLKGPFTDTQYF. The nucleotide sequence reads as follows: TGTGCCAGCAGTTTAAAGGGGCCGTTCACAGATACGCAGTATTTT.